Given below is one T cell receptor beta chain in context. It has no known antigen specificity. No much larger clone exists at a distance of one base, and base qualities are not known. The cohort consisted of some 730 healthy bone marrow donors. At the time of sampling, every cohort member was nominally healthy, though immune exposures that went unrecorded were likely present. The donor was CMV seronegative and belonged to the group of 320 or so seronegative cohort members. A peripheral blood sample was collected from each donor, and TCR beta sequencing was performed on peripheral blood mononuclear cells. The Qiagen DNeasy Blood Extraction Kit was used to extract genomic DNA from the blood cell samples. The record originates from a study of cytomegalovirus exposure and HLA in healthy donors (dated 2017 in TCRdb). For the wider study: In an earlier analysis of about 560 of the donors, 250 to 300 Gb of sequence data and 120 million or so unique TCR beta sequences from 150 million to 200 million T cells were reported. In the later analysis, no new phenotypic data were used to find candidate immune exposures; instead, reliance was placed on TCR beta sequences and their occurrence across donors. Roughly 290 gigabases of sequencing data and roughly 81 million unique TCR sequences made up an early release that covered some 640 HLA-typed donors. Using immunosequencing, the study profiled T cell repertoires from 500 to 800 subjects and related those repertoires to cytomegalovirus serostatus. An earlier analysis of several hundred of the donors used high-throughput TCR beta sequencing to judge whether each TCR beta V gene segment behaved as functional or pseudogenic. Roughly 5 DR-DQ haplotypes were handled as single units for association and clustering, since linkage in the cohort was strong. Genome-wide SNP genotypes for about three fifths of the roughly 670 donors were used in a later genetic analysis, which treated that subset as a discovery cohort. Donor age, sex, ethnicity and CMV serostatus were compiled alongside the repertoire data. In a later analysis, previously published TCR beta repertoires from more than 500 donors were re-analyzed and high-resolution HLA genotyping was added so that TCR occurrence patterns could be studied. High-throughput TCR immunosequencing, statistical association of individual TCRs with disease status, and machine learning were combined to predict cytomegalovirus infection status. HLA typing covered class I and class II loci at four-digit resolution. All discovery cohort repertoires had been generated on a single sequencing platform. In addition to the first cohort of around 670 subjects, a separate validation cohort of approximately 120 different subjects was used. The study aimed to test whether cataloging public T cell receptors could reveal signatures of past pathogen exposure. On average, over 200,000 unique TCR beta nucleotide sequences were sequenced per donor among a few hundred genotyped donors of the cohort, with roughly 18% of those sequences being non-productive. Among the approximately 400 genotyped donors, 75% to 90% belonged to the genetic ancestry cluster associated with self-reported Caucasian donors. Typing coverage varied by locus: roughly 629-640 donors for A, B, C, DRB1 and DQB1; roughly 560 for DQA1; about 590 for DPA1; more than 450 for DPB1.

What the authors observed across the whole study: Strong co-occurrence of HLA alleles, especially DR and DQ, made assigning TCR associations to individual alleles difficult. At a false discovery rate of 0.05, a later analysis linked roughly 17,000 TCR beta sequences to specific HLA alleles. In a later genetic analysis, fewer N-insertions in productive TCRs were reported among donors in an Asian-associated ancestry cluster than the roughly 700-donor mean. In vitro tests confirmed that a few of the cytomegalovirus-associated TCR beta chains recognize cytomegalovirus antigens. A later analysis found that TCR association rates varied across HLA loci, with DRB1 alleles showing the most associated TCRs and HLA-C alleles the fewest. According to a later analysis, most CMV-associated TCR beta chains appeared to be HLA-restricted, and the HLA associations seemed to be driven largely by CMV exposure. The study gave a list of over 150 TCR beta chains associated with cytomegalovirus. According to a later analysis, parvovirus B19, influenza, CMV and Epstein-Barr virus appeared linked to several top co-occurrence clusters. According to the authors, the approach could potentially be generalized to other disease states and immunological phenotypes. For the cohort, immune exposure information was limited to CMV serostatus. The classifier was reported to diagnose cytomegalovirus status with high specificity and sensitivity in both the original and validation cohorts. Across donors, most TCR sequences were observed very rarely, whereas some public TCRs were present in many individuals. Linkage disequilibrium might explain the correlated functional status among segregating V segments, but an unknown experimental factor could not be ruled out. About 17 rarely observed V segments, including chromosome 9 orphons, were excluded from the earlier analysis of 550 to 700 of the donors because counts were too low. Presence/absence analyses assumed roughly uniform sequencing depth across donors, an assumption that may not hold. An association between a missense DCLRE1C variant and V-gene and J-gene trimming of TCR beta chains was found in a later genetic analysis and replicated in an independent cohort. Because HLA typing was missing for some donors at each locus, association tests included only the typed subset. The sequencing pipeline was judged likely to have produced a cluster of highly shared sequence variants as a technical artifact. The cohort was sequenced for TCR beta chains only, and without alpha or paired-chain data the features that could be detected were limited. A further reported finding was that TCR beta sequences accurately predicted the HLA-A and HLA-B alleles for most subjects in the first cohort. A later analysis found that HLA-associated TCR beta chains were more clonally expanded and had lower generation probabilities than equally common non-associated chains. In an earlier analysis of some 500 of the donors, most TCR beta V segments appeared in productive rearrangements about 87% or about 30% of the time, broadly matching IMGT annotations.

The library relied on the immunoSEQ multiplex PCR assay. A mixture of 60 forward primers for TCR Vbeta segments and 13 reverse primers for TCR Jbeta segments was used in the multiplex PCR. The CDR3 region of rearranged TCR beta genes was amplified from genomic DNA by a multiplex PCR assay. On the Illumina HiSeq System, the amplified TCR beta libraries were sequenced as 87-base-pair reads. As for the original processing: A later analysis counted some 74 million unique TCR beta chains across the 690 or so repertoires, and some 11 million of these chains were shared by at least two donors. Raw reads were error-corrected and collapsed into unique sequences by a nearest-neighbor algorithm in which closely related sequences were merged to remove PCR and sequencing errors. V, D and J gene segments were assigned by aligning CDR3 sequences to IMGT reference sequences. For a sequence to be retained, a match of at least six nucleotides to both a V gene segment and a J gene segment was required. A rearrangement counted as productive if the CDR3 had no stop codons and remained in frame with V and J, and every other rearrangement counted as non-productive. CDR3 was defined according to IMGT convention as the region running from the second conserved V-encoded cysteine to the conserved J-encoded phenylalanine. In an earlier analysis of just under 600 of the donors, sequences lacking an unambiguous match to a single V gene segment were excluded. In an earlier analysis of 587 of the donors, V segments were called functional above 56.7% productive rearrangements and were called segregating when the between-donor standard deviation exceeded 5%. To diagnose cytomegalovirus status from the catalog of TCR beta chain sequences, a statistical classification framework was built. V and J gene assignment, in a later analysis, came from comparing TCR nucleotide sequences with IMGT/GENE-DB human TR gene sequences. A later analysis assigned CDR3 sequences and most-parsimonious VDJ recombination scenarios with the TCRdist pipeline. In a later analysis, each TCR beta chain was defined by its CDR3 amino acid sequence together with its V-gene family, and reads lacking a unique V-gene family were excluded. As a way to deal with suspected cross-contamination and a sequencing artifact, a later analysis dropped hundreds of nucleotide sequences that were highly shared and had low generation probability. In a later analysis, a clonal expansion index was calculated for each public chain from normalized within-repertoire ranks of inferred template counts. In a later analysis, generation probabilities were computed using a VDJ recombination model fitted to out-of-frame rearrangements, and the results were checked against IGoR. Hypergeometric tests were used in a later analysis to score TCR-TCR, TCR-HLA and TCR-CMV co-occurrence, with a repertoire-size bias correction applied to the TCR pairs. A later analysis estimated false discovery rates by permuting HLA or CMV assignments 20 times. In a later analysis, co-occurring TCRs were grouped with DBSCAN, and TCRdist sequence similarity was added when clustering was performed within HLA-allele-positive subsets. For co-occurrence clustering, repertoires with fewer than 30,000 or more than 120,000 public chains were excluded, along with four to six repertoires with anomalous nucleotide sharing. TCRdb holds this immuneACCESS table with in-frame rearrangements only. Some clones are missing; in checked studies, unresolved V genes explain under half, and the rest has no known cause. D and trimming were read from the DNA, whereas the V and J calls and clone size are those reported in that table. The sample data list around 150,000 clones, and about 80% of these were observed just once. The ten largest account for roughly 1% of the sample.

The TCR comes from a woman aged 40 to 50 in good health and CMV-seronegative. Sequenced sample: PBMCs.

The nucleotide sequence is given as TGCGCCAGCAGCTTAAGAAACTCCCAAGAGACCCAGTACTTC. It is translated as CASSLRNSQETQYF. This sequence uses TRBV5-1 and TRBJ2-5, with no D gene named confidently. There are 14 amino acids in the CDR3, from cysteine to phenylalanine inclusive. This entry keeps only the CDR3 DNA: 42 bases, framed from base 1. V is cut by 2 bases and J by 1 base, and the space between the germline ends is 9 bases. Per the germline V gene, SGHRS is the CDR1 and YFSETQ is the CDR2.